Detailed here is one TCR beta chain. It lacks a known antigen. Per-base qualities were not stored, and no clone one base away is much larger. Trimming takes 9 bases from V and 0 bases from J, and the germline ends sit 14 bases apart. From its cysteine to its phenylalanine, the CDR3 spans 14 amino acids. CDR3 DNA only is kept here, 42 bases in frame from base 1. CDR1 and CDR2, per the germline V gene, are MDHEN and SYDVKM. The first patient joined ICON in 2016, and enrollment wrapped up when the last patient was enrolled in the second half of 2018. A subcohort of some 76 patients provided fresh tumor and matched uninvolved tissue for in-depth immune analyses, with TCR sequencing among those analyses. No cell sorting was done, and TCR sequencing was instead run on DNA isolated from bulk tissue. This sample stems from a study of tumor-infiltrating lymphocytes in localized non-small cell lung cancer (dated by TCRdb to the early 2020s). Study-level background: The cohort covered several histologies, both smokers and never-smokers, and patients whose samples were collected after neoadjuvant chemotherapy. A total of 60 or so patients were included in the paired tumor versus uninvolved lung comparison of immunoSEQ T-cell fraction. The same patients underwent several integrated assays, with TCR sequencing performed together with flow cytometry, multiplex immunofluorescence, RNA-seq, exome sequencing and proteomics. From each patient came resected tumor tissue plus uninvolved lung tissue from that same patient, and the uninvolved lung tissue was described as non-adjacent to the tumor. In total, the ICON cohort consisted of roughly 150 surgical patients with localized non-small cell lung cancer who had their tumors resected. Broad study findings and their caveats: TCR-derived T-cell fraction did not differ between the flow cytometry-defined immunotypes IM1 (good prognosis) and IM2 (poor prognosis). Different pieces of the same tissue were used for different assays, so technical variation could not be separated from intratumor heterogeneity. Assay coverage varied across patients depending on available tissue quantity, so only a subset of the cohort had TCR sequencing. Higher T cell infiltration in tumors than in uninvolved lung tissue was supported by TCRbeta sequencing, consistent with immunofluorescence CD3 counts.

The T-cell fraction in tumor and uninvolved lung tissue was provided by TCR sequencing with the immunoSEQ assay. Per the source publication's procedure: To analyze survival, patients were divided into a high T-cell fraction group (upper tertile) and a low T-cell fraction group (lower two tertiles), and the two groups were compared using a log-rank test. A signed-rank test was used to check for differences in T-cell fraction between paired tumor and uninvolved lung. Entries here come from immuneACCESS through TCRdb and include only in-frame sequences with V and J called. Some clones fail to appear in such tables; in the studies checked, an unresolved V gene covers under half of the shortfall, and the cause of the remainder is unknown. Clone size and the V and J calls come from that table; the DNA yielded D and trimming. The sample table holds 11,000 to 15,000 clones, of which 68% were seen once. Around 10% of the sample lies in the top ten.

Source material: uninvolved lung tissue not adjacent to the tumor. The chain joins TRBV28 to TRBJ1-1, and possibly TRBD1, on 6 matching bases. This TCR was recovered from a human donor with non-small cell lung cancer. The CDR3 protein sequence reads: CASNRDTMNTEAFF. The DNA is as follows: TGTGCCAGTAACCGGGACACTATGAACACTGAAGCTTTCTTT.